This T cell receptor (beta chain) was captured in a study of blood T cell repertoires in COVID-19. For the study at large: COVID-19 samples, acute and convalescent, were from the United States, Italy and Spain.

Libraries were prepared by immunoSEQ multiplex PCR; TCRdb keeps only in-frame clonotypes and omits some of them. The sample has around 270,000 clones, approximately 88% seen once; the top ten hold around 3.2%. Clinical histories supplied by participants themselves formed the basis of cohort assignment. A COVID-19 case was met by exposed participants within 2 weeks before study entry. Trimming took 7 bases from V and 8 from J, leaving 17 bases between them. Germline CDR1 SGHAT, CDR2 FQNNGV. This CDR3 has 13 amino acids. This clonotype originated in a middle-aged woman who had been exposed to COVID-19. The specimen was PBMCs or T cells enriched from blood (not recorded which). The V gene is TRBV11-2, the J gene TRBJ1-2, with no clear D. CDR3 residues: CASTGSGREGYTF. In DNA form, the CDR3 reads TGTGCCAGCACCGGGTCGGGGAGGGAAGGCTACACCTTC.